The clone carrying this T cell receptor (beta chain) was picked up one time. Its antigen is currently unknown. Primers included in the PCR were 60 Vbeta and 13 Jbeta primers. The assay was immunoSEQ multiplex PCR, and TCRdb's table has in-frame clones only and misses some. The sample records 200,000 or so clones, roughly 80% being singletons. The source of the sample is a study of cytomegalovirus exposure and HLA in healthy donors. Broader study findings: Later work showed greater clonal expansion in HLA-associated TCR beta chains than in equally common others. Per a later analysis, 15,000 to 20,000 TCR beta sequences showed association with HLA alleles at 0.05 false discovery rate. Looking again later, the authors saw that most CMV-associated TCR beta chains seemed HLA-restricted. Analyses of presence/absence relied on an assumption of roughly uniform sequencing depth across donors.

This CDR3 region has 14 residues. CDR1 is MNHEY and CDR2 is SVGAGI in the germline V gene. The V gene end was trimmed by 6 bases and the J gene end by 2 bases; junction bases not matched to a gene: 2. V usage is TRBV6-5 and J usage is TRBJ2-7; TRBD1 matches at 12 bases. The sequence derives from a woman aged 50 to 60 in good health and CMV-seropositive. The specimen was PBMCs. CDR3 nucleotides: TGTGCCAGCAGCTGGGACAGGGGGCCCTACGAGCAGTACTTC. Amino acids: CASSWDRGPYEQYF.